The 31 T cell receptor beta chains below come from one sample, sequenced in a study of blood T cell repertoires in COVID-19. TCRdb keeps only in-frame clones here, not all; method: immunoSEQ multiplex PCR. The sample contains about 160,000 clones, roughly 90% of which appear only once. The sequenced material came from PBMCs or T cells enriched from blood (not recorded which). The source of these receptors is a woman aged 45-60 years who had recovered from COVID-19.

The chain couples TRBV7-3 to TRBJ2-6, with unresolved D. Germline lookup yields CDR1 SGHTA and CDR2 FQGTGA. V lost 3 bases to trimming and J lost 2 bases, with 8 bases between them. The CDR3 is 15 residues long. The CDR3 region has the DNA TGTGCCAGCAGCTTCGACAACGCTGGGGCCAACGTCCTGACTTTC. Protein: CASSFDNAGANVLTF.

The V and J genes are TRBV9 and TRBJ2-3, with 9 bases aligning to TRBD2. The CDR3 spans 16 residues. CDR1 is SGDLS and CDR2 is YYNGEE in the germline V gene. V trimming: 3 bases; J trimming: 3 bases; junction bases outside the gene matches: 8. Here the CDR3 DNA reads TGTGCCAGCAGCGGTAGCGGGGGTTCGTTTACAGATACGCAGTATTTT. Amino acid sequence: CASSGSGGSFTDTQYF.

In nucleotides, the CDR3 is TGTGCCAGCAGCTTGGTATCCTCCGGGGAGCTGTTTTTT. Translation gives CASSLVSSGELFF. V is TRBV5-4 and J is TRBJ2-2; D gene unclear. Trimming left V 0 bases short and J 6 bases short, with 6 bases between. The V gene's germline CDR1 is SGHNT and CDR2 YYREEE (reference sequence). CDR3 size: 13 residues. Combining the CDR3 with reference TRBV5-4 and TRBJ2-2 gives the whole variable domain ETGVTQSPTHLIKTRGQQVTLRCSSQSGHNTVSWYQQALGQGPQFIFQYYREEENGRGNFPPRFSGLQFPNYSSELNVNALELDDSALYLCASSLVSSGELFFGEGSRLTVL.

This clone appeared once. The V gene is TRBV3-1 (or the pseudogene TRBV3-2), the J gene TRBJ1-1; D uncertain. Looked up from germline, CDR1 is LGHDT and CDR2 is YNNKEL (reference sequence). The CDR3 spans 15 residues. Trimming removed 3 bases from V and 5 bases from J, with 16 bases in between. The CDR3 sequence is CASSQRGVVYTEAFF. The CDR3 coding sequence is TGTGCCAGCAGCCAGCGCGGGGTCGTGTATACTGAAGCTTTCTTT.

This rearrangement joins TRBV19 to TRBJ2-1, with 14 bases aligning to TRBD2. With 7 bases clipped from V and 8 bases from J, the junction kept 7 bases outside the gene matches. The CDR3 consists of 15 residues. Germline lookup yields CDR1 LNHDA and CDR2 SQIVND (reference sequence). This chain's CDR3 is CASKDGTSGGDEQFF. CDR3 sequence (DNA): TGTGCCAGTAAAGACGGGACTAGCGGGGGCGATGAGCAGTTCTTC.

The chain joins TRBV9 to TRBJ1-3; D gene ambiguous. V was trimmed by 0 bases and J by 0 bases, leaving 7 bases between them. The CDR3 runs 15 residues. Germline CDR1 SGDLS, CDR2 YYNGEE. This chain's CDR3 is CASSVAASSGNTIYF. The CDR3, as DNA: TGTGCCAGCAGCGTAGCTGCGAGCTCTGGAAACACCATATATTTT.

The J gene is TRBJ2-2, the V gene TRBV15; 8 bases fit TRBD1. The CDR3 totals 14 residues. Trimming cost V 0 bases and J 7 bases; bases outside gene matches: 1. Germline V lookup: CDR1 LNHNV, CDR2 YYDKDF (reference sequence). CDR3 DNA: TGTGCCACCAGCAGAGACAGGGGGCTCGGGGAGCTGTTTTTT. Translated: CATSRDRGLGELFF.

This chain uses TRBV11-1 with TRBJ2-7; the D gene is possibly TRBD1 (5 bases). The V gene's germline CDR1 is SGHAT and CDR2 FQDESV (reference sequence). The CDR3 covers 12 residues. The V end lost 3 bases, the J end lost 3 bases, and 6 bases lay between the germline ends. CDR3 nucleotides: TGTGCCAGCAGCTTCAGGGTCTACGAGCAGTACTTC. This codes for CASSFRVYEQYF.

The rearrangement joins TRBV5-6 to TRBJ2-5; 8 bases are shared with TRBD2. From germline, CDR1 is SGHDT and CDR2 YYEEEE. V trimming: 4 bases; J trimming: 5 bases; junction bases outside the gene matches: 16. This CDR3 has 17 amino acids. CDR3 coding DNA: TGTGCCAGCAGCCCTTCGGGGGGGCAGTTGTTTCGGGAGACCCAGTACTTC. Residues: CASSPSGGQLFRETQYF.

CDR3 bases: TGTGCCACCAGTGATACTCCTCCCTCGGGGGAGACCCAGTACTTC. It specifies CATSDTPPSGETQYF. The chain joins TRBV24-1 to TRBJ2-5; TRBD2 is a possible D gene (5 bases). Per the germline V gene, CDR1 is KGHDR and CDR2 is SFDVKD. Trimming cost V 3 bases and J 5 bases, with 15 bases left between them. The CDR3 sequence is 15 residues long.

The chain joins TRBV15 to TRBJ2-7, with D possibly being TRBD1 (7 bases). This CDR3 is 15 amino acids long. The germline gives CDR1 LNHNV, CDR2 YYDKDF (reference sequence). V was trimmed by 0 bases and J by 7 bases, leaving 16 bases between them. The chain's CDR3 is CATSRDSRGVWEQYF. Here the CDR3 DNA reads TGTGCCACCAGCAGAGATAGCAGGGGGGTTTGGGAGCAGTACTTC. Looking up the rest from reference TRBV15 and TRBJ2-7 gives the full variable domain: DAMVIQNPRYQVTQFGKPVTLSCSQTLNHNVMYWYQQKSSQAPKLLFHYYDKDFNNEADTPDNFQSRRPNTSFCFLDIRSPGLGDTAMYLCATSRDSRGVWEQYFGPGTRLTVT.

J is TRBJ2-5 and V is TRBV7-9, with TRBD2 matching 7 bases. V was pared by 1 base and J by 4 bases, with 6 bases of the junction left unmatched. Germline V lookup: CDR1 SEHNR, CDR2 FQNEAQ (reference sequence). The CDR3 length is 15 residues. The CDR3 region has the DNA TGTGCCAGCAGCTTAGGCGGGGGAAGGGGAGAGACCCAGTACTTC. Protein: CASSLGGGRGETQYF.

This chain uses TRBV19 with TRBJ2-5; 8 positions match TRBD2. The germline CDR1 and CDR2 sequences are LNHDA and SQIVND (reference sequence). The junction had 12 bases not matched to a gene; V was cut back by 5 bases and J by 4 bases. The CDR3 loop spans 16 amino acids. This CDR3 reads CASSLKRGTRSETQYF. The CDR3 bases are TGTGCCAGTAGTCTAAAGCGGGGGACAAGGTCAGAGACCCAGTACTTC.

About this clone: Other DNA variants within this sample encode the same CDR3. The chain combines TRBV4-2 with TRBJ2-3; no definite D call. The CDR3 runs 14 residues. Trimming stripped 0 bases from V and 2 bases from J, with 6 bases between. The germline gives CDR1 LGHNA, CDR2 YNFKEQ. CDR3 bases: TGTGCCAGCAGCCAAGAAGCAAACACAGATACGCAGTATTTT. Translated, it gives CASSQEANTDTQYF.

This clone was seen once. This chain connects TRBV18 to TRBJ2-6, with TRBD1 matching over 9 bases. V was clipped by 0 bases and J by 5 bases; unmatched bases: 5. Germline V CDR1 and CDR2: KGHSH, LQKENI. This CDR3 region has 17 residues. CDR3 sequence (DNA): TGTGCCAGCTCACCACCTTGGGACAGGGTGTGGGCCAACGTCCTGACTTTC. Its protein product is CASSPPWDRVWANVLTF.

The CDR3 nucleotides are TGTGCCGGCTCGTTCCAAGCAGGGCTCACTGAAGCTTTCTTT. Translated: CAGSFQAGLTEAFF. The rearrangement joins TRBV6-5 to TRBJ1-1, with D possibly being TRBD1 (5 bases). This CDR3 region has 14 residues. Trimming pared 11 bases from V and 4 bases from J, leaving 20 bases between. The germline CDR1 and CDR2 sequences are MNHEY and SVGAGI.

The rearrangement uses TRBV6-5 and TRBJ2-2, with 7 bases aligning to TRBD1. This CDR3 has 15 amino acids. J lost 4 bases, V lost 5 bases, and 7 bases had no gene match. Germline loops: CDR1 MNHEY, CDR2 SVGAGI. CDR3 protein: CASSPGTDLTGELFF. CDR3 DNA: TGTGCCAGCAGTCCCGGGACAGACCTCACCGGGGAGCTGTTTTTT.

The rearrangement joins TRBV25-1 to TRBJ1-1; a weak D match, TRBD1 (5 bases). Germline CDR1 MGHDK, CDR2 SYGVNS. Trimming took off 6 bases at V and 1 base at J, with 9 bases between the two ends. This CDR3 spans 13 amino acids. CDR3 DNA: TGTGCCAGCAGGGGGCTCCGGAACACTGAAGCTTTCTTT. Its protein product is CASRGLRNTEAFF.

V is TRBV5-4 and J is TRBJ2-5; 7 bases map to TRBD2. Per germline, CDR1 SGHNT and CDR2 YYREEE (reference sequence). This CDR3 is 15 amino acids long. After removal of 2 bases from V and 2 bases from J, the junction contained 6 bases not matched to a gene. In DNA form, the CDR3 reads TGTGCCAGCAGCTTTTCTAGCGGACTACAAGAGACCCAGTACTTC. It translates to CASSFSSGLQETQYF. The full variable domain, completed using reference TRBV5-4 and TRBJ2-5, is ETGVTQSPTHLIKTRGQQVTLRCSSQSGHNTVSWYQQALGQGPQFIFQYYREEENGRGNFPPRFSGLQFPNYSSELNVNALELDDSALYLCASSFSSGLQETQYFGPGTRLLVL.

CDR3: CASSPDRGDEQYF. Here the CDR3 DNA reads TGTGCCAGCAGTCCTGACAGGGGAGACGAGCAGTACTTC. The chain is built from TRBV2 and TRBJ2-7, with TRBD1 matching over 8 bases. This CDR3 contains 13 residues. In germline, CDR1 is SNHLY, CDR2 FYNNEI. V was pared by 5 bases and J by 5 bases, with 5 bases of the junction left unmatched.

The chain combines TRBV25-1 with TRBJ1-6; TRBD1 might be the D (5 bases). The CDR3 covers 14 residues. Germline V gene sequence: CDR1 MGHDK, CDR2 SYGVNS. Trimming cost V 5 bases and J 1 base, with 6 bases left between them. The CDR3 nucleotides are TGTGCCAGCAGTAGGGGTTCCTATAATTCACCCCTCCACTTT. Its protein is CASSRGSYNSPLHF.

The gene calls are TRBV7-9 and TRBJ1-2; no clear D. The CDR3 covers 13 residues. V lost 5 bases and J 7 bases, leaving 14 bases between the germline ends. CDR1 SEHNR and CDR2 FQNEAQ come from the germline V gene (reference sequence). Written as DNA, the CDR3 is TGTGCCAGCAGCCCGCCCGGGGTGGCTGGCTACACCTTC. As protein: CASSPPGVAGYTF.

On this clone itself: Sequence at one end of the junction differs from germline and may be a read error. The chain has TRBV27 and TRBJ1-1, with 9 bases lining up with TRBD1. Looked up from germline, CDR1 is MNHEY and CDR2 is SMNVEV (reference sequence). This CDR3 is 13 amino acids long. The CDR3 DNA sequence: TGTGCCAGCAGGGGGACAGGGCTTTATACCACTCACTTT. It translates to CASRGTGLYTTHF.

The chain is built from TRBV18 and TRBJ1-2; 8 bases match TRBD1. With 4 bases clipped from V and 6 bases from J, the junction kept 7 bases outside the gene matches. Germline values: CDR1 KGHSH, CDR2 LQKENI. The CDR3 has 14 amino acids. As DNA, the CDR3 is TGTGCCAGCTCACAGGACAGGGTGAAGGATGGCTACACCTTC. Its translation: CASSQDRVKDGYTF.

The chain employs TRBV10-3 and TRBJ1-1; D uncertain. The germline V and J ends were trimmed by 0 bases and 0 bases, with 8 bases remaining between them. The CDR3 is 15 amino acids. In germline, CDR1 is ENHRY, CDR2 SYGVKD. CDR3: CAISESGVMNTEAFF. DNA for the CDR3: TGTGCCATCAGTGAGTCTGGAGTCATGAACACTGAAGCTTTCTTT.

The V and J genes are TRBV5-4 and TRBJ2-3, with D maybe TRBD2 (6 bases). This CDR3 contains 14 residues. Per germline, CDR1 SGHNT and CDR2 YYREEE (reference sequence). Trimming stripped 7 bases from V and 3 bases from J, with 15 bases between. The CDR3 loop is CASVSHGGTDTQYF. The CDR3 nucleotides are TGTGCCAGCGTTTCTCACGGGGGTACAGATACGCAGTATTTT.

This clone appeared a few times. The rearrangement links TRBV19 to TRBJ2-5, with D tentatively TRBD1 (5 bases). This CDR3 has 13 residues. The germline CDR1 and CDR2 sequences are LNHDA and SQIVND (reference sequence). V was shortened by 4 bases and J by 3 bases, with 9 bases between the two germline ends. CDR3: CASSTDSEETQYF. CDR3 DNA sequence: TGTGCCAGTAGTACAGACAGTGAAGAGACCCAGTACTTC.

CDR3 coding DNA: TGTGCCAGCAGGTTGACAGGGTCTAACTATGGCTACACCTTC. As protein: CASRLTGSNYGYTF. The chain links TRBV5-4 to TRBJ1-2; 7 bases are a match to TRBD1. There are 14 residues in the CDR3. The J segment lost 0 bases and the V segment lost 5 bases, leaving 4 bases of the junction unmatched. Germline V gives CDR1 SGHNT, CDR2 YYREEE (reference sequence).

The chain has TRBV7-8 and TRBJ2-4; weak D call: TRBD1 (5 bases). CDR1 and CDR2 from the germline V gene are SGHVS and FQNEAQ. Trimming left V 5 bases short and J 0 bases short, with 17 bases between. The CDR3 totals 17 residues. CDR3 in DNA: TGTGCCAGCAGCCCCAATGACAGAGCCCTAGCCAAAAACATTCAGTACTTC. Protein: CASSPNDRALAKNIQYF.

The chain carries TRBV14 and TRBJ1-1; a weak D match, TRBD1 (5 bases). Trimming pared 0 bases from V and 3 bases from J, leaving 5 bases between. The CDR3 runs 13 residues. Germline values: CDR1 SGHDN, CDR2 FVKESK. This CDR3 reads CASSQDRDTEAFF. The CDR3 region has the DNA TGTGCCAGCAGCCAAGACAGGGACACTGAAGCTTTCTTT.

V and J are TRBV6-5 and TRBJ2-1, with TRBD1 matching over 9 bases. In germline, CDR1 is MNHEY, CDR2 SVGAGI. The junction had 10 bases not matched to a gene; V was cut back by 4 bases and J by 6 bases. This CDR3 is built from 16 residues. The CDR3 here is CASSLPSGQGGNEQFF. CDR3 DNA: TGTGCCAGCAGTTTACCTTCGGGACAGGGTGGCAATGAGCAGTTCTTC.